The next 2 T cell receptor beta chains were all read from a single sample in a study of CD8+CD57+ T cells in acquired aplastic anemia (dated by TCRdb to between 2018 and 2020). The sequencing machine was an Illumina HiSeq 2000. TCR beta VDJ combination and CDR3 sequence profiling used genomic DNA as the template. Using fastp trimming at Q25 and MiXCR clonotype assembly, TCRdb reanalyzed the public sequencing data and kept in-frame beta chains. Identical CDR3 protein sequences are pooled into one entry, listed with their most common genes and DNA. The sample yields roughly 130,000 distinct CDR3 sequences; more than 40% were counted once. The ten largest clones represent roughly 2.6% of the sample. Material: sorted CD4+, CD8+, or CD8+CD57+ T cells (not recorded which) from PBMCs. The source is a human donor in good health, serving as a control.

The chain uses TRBV15 and TRBJ2-7; 7 nucleotides align to TRBD2. The CDR3 covers 16 residues. V was clipped by 3 bases and J by 4 bases; unmatched bases: 12. Germline V gene data show CDR1 as LNHNV and CDR2 as YYDKDF (reference sequence). The CDR3, as DNA: TGTGCCACCAGCAGTTCCGGGGAGGGAGGGAAGTACGAGCAGTACTTC. It translates to CATSSSGEGGKYEQYF.

This chain connects TRBV29-1 to TRBJ1-3; D is perhaps TRBD1 (5 bases). Germline loops: CDR1 SQVTM, CDR2 ANQGSEA. V was pared by 5 bases and J by 4 bases, with 12 bases between. The CDR3 totals 13 residues. DNA of the CDR3: TGCAGCGTTCTCCGGGCAGGGGGAAACACCATATATTTT. The encoded protein is CSVLRAGGNTIYF.